This is a list of T cell receptor beta chains from one sample in a study of blood T cell repertoires in COVID-19. The repertoire was sequenced with immunoSEQ multiplex PCR; TCRdb's copy has only in-frame clones and lacks some. Here the sample spans 75,000 to 80,000 clones, roughly nine tenths being singletons. Input material: peripheral blood. These receptors all stem from a human donor in a cohort sampled during active COVID-19. Each CDR3 is given with its conserved first and last residue. The D gene is left open where the match is weak. A row's size may be missing; if present it is once, few, many or a size class.

cdr3_nt | cdr3_aa | d_call | j_call | v_call | clone_size
TGTGCCAGCTCACCTTCCGGGACAGAGACCGGGGAGCTGTTTTTT | CASSPSGTETGELFF | TRBD1 | TRBJ2-2 | TRBV18 | NA
TGTGCCAGTAGTACAGGAAACAATCAGCCCCAGCATTTT | CASSTGNNQPQHF | NA | TRBJ1-5 | TRBV19 | NA
TGTGCCAGCAGATCCACCAGGGGGCGCGGCAATCAGCCCCAGCATTTT | CASRSTRGRGNQPQHF | TRBD1 | TRBJ1-5 | TRBV6-8 | few
TGCGCCAGCAGCTTAGGAGCGGGAGAGAGGTTCGAGACCCAGTACTTC | CASSLGAGERFETQYF | TRBD2 | TRBJ2-5 | TRBV5-1 | NA
TGTGCCACCGCGGTGGTAGCGGGAGGGTTCGAGCAGTACTTC | CATAVVAGGFEQYF | TRBD2 | TRBJ2-7 | TRBV28 | NA
TGCGCCAGCAGCTGGGAAGGGGGCGGGATGTCTGAAGCTTTCTTT | CASSWEGGGMSEAFF | TRBD1 | TRBJ1-1 | TRBV5-1 | NA
TGTGCCAGCAGTTTGGGGACAAGTATCCACTTT | CASSLGTSIHF | NA | TRBJ1-6 | TRBV28 | many
TGTGCCAGCAGCCCACCTAGGAATGAGCAGTTCTTC | CASSPPRNEQFF | NA | TRBJ2-1 | TRBV7-9 | NA
TGTGCCAGCAGTCGGACAACAACTAACTATGGCTACACCTTC | CASSRTTTNYGYTF | NA | TRBJ1-2 | TRBV6-5 | NA
TGTGCCAGCAGCCAAGAGCTAGCGGGATCCTACAATGAGCAGTTCTTC | CASSQELAGSYNEQFF | TRBD2 | TRBJ2-1 | TRBV3-1/TRBV3-2 | NA
TGTGCCACCAGCAGAGAGGGCTCGCGACTAGCGGGTACAGATACGCAGTATTTT | CATSREGSRLAGTDTQYF | TRBD2 | TRBJ2-3 | TRBV15 | NA
TGTGCCAGCAGCTTAGATTCCGCAAGAGGCGAGCAGTACTTC | CASSLDSARGEQYF | NA | TRBJ2-7 | TRBV11-2 | NA
TGTGCCAGCAGCTTAGTCAGGACCCGGGGGACTGAAGCTTTCTTT | CASSLVRTRGTEAFF | NA | TRBJ1-1 | TRBV11-1 | NA
TGCGCCAGCAGTGAGTCTGGAGGGATCAATGAGCAGTTCTTC | CASSESGGINEQFF | NA | TRBJ2-1 | TRBV10-1 | NA
TGCAGCGCCCGTATGGTGGTAGCGGGAGACCTGAACACCGGGGAGCTGTTTTTT | CSARMVVAGDLNTGELFF | TRBD2 | TRBJ2-2 | TRBV29-1 | NA
TGTGCCAGCAGCGCGGCGACAGTGGGCACAGATACGCAGTATTTT | CASSAATVGTDTQYF | NA | TRBJ2-3 | TRBV9 | NA
TGTGCCAGCAGCCGGGAGGCCGTAAACACTGAAGCTTTCTTT | CASSREAVNTEAFF | NA | TRBJ1-1 | TRBV6-6 | NA
TGCGCCAGCAGCTTGGGACAGGGGCCCTACGAGCAGTACTTC | CASSLGQGPYEQYF | TRBD1 | TRBJ2-7 | TRBV5-1 | NA
TGCGCCAGCAGTGAGTCCAGCAGGCGGGGCGAGGAAGCTTTCTTT | CASSESSRRGEEAFF | NA | TRBJ1-1 | TRBV10-1 | NA
TGTGCCAGTAGTATCCCCCTTTCCGGGGACTATGGGTATGGCTACACCTTC | CASSIPLSGDYGYGYTF | NA | TRBJ1-2 | TRBV19 | NA
TGTGCCAGCAGCGTAGGATGGGGCACCGTCACCTACAATGAGCAGTTCTTC | CASSVGWGTVTYNEQFF | NA | TRBJ2-1 | TRBV9 | NA
TGTGCCACCAGGGACAGGGGTGCAACTAATGAAAAACTGTTTTTT | CATRDRGATNEKLFF | TRBD1 | TRBJ1-4 | TRBV19 | few
TGTGCCAGCAGTCCCCTCGACAGGGAAGGACCCTACGAGCAGTACTTC | CASSPLDREGPYEQYF | TRBD1 | TRBJ2-7 | TRBV27 | NA
TGTGCCAGCAGGAGGGAGGATCTGGCCAATCAGCCCCAGCATTTT | CASRREDLANQPQHF | NA | TRBJ1-5 | TRBV2 | NA
TGCGCCAGCAGCCAAGATAAGGGACAGGCGACCCGTTTAGAGCAGTACTTC | CASSQDKGQATRLEQYF | TRBD1 | TRBJ2-7 | TRBV4-1 | NA
TGTGCCAGCAGTTCCCTTTGGGGACAGGGGAGCTCCTATAATTCACCCCTCCACTTT | CASSSLWGQGSSYNSPLHF | TRBD1 | TRBJ1-6 | TRBV27 | NA
TGTGCCAGCTCACCGGGGGACAGAAGCAATCAGCCCCAGCATTTT | CASSPGDRSNQPQHF | TRBD1 | TRBJ1-5 | TRBV18 | NA
TGTGCCAGCAGTCCCTCGGGGAATATGAACACTGAAGCTTTCTTT | CASSPSGNMNTEAFF | NA | TRBJ1-1 | TRBV27 | NA
TGCGCCAGCAGCTCAAGGGGCGGGGTCGACGAGACCCAGTACTTC | CASSSRGGVDETQYF | NA | TRBJ2-5 | TRBV5-1 | NA
TGCGCCAGCAGCTTGGGGGCCGGTTCCTACGAGCAGTACTTC | CASSLGAGSYEQYF | NA | TRBJ2-7 | TRBV5-1 | NA
TGTGCCAGCAGCTTATATACAGTCAATCAGCCCCAGCATTTT | CASSLYTVNQPQHF | NA | TRBJ1-5 | TRBV7-2 | NA
TGTGCCAGCAGCCAAAGAGTCGGGACTAGCGGGTCCTACAATGAGCAGTTCTTC | CASSQRVGTSGSYNEQFF | TRBD2 | TRBJ2-1 | TRBV3-1/TRBV3-2 | NA
TGTGCCAGTAGTACATCGACAGGGTGGAACACTGAAGCTTTCTTT | CASSTSTGWNTEAFF | TRBD1 | TRBJ1-1 | TRBV19 | NA
TGTGCCAGCAGTCTCCTTCGCACAGCAGGCAGCTACGAGCAGTACTTC | CASSLLRTAGSYEQYF | NA | TRBJ2-7 | TRBV27 | NA
TGTGCCATCAGCGGACTAGCGGGGCACAATGAGCAGTTCTTC | CAISGLAGHNEQFF | TRBD2 | TRBJ2-1 | TRBV10-3 | NA
TGTGCCAGCAGCCCCCTCAGGGCCAACTATGGCTACACCTTC | CASSPLRANYGYTF | NA | TRBJ1-2 | TRBV3-1/TRBV3-2 | NA
TGTGCCAGCAGCGTAGGTGCAGGGGGAGTTGAGCAGTACTTC | CASSVGAGGVEQYF | TRBD1 | TRBJ2-7 | TRBV9 | few
TGTGCCAGCAGCACAAACCCGGAGTACTATGGCTACACCTTC | CASSTNPEYYGYTF | NA | TRBJ1-2 | TRBV5-8 | NA
TGTGCCATCGGTACTGGGACAGACTATGGCTACACCTTC | CAIGTGTDYGYTF | TRBD1 | TRBJ1-2 | TRBV24-1 | NA
TGTGCTAGTGGTTTGGCTGACAGGGAGGCCACTGAAGCTTTCTTT | CASGLADREATEAFF | TRBD1 | TRBJ1-1 | TRBV12-5 | NA
TGTGCCAGCTCACCATTGGGGGGGGTACCTGAAGCTTTCTTT | CASSPLGGVPEAFF | NA | TRBJ1-1 | TRBV18 | NA
TGTGCCATCACCGACAGCTTCCACGAGCAGTACTTC | CAITDSFHEQYF | NA | TRBJ2-7 | TRBV10-3 | NA
TGTGCCAGCAGTGAAACTAGCGGGATCGGGGAGACCCAGTACTTC | CASSETSGIGETQYF | TRBD2 | TRBJ2-5 | TRBV2 | NA
TGTGCCAGCAGCCGCGCCAGGGAGGCGAACACTGAAGCTTTCTTT | CASSRAREANTEAFF | NA | TRBJ1-1 | TRBV6-5 | NA
TGTGCCAGCAGCTTGAGGGGCCAAGGGGGATCCGGGGAGCTGTTTTTT | CASSLRGQGGSGELFF | NA | TRBJ2-2 | TRBV7-2 | NA
TGTGCTAGTGGCAAGACTAGCGGGGTCGCAGATACGCAGTATTTT | CASGKTSGVADTQYF | TRBD2 | TRBJ2-3 | TRBV12-5 | once
TGCGCCAGCAGCCGAGACACCAGCTCCTACAATGAGCAGTTCTTC | CASSRDTSSYNEQFF | NA | TRBJ2-1 | TRBV4-1 | NA
TGTGCCAGCAGTCGAGCGGGGGCGAACACAGATACGCAGTATTTT | CASSRAGANTDTQYF | TRBD2 | TRBJ2-3 | TRBV7-3 | NA
TGTGCCAGTAGTCCAAGGACAGGGGGGACTGAAGCTTTCTTT | CASSPRTGGTEAFF | TRBD1 | TRBJ1-1 | TRBV19 | NA
TGCGCCAGCAGCTTGAAGGTTAGGGGCCCTGGCTGGGATGAAAAACTGTTTTTT | CASSLKVRGPGWDEKLFF | NA | TRBJ1-4 | TRBV5-1 | NA
TGTGCCAGCAGTTACTTACTAGCGGGGTCCTACGAGCAGTACTTC | CASSYLLAGSYEQYF | TRBD2 | TRBJ2-7 | TRBV27 | NA
TGTGCCAGCAGCCAAGATCCCCCCCAGGGGGGCGATGGCTACACCTTC | CASSQDPPQGGDGYTF | TRBD1 | TRBJ1-2 | TRBV3-1/TRBV3-2 | NA
TGTGCCAGCAGTTTAGGGGCCAGCGGGATACTGTATTTT | CASSLGASGILYF | TRBD2 | TRBJ2-3 | TRBV27 | NA
TGTGCCAGCAGCTTAGAACGGGGTCGGCCCAATGAAAAACTGTTTTTT | CASSLERGRPNEKLFF | NA | TRBJ1-4 | TRBV7-8 | NA
TGTGCCAGCTCACCCCTGACTAGCGGGGTTTGGGATGAGCAGTTCTTC | CASSPLTSGVWDEQFF | TRBD2 | TRBJ2-1 | TRBV18 | NA